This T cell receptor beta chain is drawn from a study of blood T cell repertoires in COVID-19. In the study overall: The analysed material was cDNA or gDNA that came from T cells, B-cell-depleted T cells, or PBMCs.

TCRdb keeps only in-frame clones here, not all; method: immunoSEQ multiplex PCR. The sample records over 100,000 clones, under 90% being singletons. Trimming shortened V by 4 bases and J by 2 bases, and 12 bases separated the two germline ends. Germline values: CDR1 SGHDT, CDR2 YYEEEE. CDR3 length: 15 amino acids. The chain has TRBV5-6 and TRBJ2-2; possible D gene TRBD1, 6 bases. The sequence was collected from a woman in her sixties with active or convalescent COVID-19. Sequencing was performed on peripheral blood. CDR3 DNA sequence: TGTGCCAGCAGCCCACGGACAGTTAACACCGGGGAGCTGTTTTTT. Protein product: CASSPRTVNTGELFF. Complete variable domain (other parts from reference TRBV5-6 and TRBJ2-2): DAGVTQSPTHLIKTRGQQVTLRCSPKSGHDTVSWYQQALGQGPQFIFQYYEEEERQRGNFPDRFSGHQFPNYSSELNVNALLLGDSALYLCASSPRTVNTGELFFGEGSRLTVL.